Below, 22 T cell receptor beta chains from the same sample are listed, as sequenced in a study of blood T cell repertoires in COVID-19 (dated by TCRdb to the early 2020s). Library generation was performed with the immunoSEQ multiplex PCR assay. TCRdb took over this immuneACCESS table, retaining in-frame rearrangements with V and J assigned. Such tables are incomplete; in checked studies, under half of the missing clones stem from an unresolved V gene, and the remainder is unexplained. The sample table holds 140,000 to 150,000 clones, of which approximately 82% were seen once. 9.5% to 13% of the sample is held by the ten biggest clonotypes. Sequenced sample: peripheral blood. The receptor source for this set is a man in his sixties with active or convalescent COVID-19.

This chain joins TRBV2 and TRBJ1-1, with D possibly TRBD1 on 5 matching bases. The ends were cut back, 10 bases at V and 1 base at J, with 13 bases in the middle. The CDR3 is 13 residues long. CDR1 and CDR2 (germline): SNHLY, FYNNEI. The CDR3 nucleotides are TGTGCCAAACAACTGACAGCGAACACTGAAGCTTTCTTT. It translates to CAKQLTANTEAFF.

This clone appeared once. V usage is TRBV7-9 and J usage is TRBJ2-7; possibly TRBD1 for D (5 bases). Germline values: CDR1 SEHNR, CDR2 FQNEAQ (reference sequence). The CDR3 loop spans 14 amino acids. V shed 1 base and J shed 0 bases, with 7 bases lying between them. Here the CDR3 DNA reads TGTGCCAGCAGCTTAGAGCAGGGCTCCTACGAGCAGTACGTC. Encoded protein: CASSLEQGSYEQYV.

The sample holds a few counts of this clone. The rearrangement uses TRBV5-6 and TRBJ2-1; D is uncertain. The ends were cut back, 4 bases at V and 4 bases at J, with 6 bases in the middle. Germline V gene data show CDR1 as SGHDT and CDR2 as YYEEEE. The length of the CDR3 is 12 residues. CDR3 loop: CASSQIYNEQFF. The CDR3 region has the DNA TGTGCCAGCAGCCAGATATACAATGAGCAGTTCTTC.

The chain links TRBV5-6 to TRBJ1-5; D is unclear. The CDR3 extends over 17 amino acids. With 4 bases removed from V and 2 bases from J, the gap between germline ends came to 19 bases. Per germline, CDR1 SGHDT and CDR2 YYEEEE. The DNA of the CDR3 is TGTGCCAGCAGCCCGTCCCACCTACGGGGAGGCAATCAGCCCCAGCATTTT. Translating gives CASSPSHLRGGNQPQHF. Based on the CDR3 plus reference TRBV5-6 and TRBJ1-5, the full variable domain is DAGVTQSPTHLIKTRGQQVTLRCSPKSGHDTVSWYQQALGQGPQFIFQYYEEEERQRGNFPDRFSGHQFPNYSSELNVNALLLGDSALYLCASSPSHLRGGNQPQHFGDGTRLSIL.

The rearrangement links TRBV4-3 to TRBJ1-1; no clear D gene. Trimming removed 2 bases from V and 1 base from J, with 11 bases in between. The CDR3 length is 15 residues. Per the germline V gene, CDR1 is LGHNA and CDR2 is YSLEER. The CDR3 bases are TGCGCCAGCAGCCAATGGCTGGCGGGGAACACTGAAGCTTTCTTT. Its translation: CASSQWLAGNTEAFF.

The table lists this clone with a count of one. V and J are TRBV10-2 and TRBJ2-1; TRBD2 aligns across 11 bases. Germline V lookup: CDR1 WSHSY, CDR2 SAAADI. The V and J ends lost 0 bases and 8 bases, in that order; junction bases with no gene match: 6. This CDR3 spans 16 amino acids. The CDR3 coding sequence is TGCGCCAGCAGTGAGTCCATAGCGGGGGGGCTGGATGAGCAGTTCTTC. This encodes CASSESIAGGLDEQFF.

This chain connects TRBV7-9 to TRBJ1-2, with D uncertain. The CDR3 length is 15 residues. Trimming removed 5 bases at V and 2 bases at J, with 15 bases between. Germline V gene data show CDR1 as SEHNR and CDR2 as FQNEAQ (reference sequence). The CDR3 DNA is TGTGCCAGCAGCGTACGAGGCTACCTAAACTATGGCTACACCTTC. Amino acid sequence: CASSVRGYLNYGYTF.

The chain carries TRBV27 and TRBJ1-2; 8 bases align to TRBD1. The length of the CDR3 is 16 residues. Unmatched junction bases numbered 9, after V lost 3 bases and J lost 3 bases. Germline V gene lookup returns CDR1 MNHEY and CDR2 SMNVEV (reference sequence). CDR3 coding DNA: TGTGCCAGCAGTTTCGATACAGGGGGACCATACTATGGCTACACCTTC. Its translation is CASSFDTGGPYYGYTF.

V gene TRBV4-1 combines with J gene TRBJ2-1; TRBD1 agrees at 11 bases. CDR3 length: 16 residues. Germline CDR1 MGHRA, CDR2 YSYEKL. Trimming took 1 base from V and 7 from J; bases not matched to a gene: 6. The chain's CDR3 is CASSQGTGGWGNEQFF. DNA for the CDR3: TGCGCCAGCAGCCAAGGGACAGGGGGCTGGGGGAATGAGCAGTTCTTC.

This clone was picked up a small number of times. The rearrangement joins TRBV5-1 to TRBJ2-7; D unresolved. Germline-derived CDR1 and CDR2 are SGHRS and YFSETQ. Between the trimmed V and J ends, which lost 0 bases and 1 base, there was a span of 5 bases. The CDR3 has 13 amino acids. The DNA for the CDR3 is TGCGCCAGCAGCTTGGACAAGTCCTACGAGCAGTACTTC. Residues: CASSLDKSYEQYF.

J is TRBJ1-2 and V is TRBV19; D gene unclear. Germline loops: CDR1 LNHDA, CDR2 SQIVND (reference sequence). Trimming removed 5 bases at V and 8 bases at J, with 15 bases between. CDR3 size: 13 residues. The CDR3 DNA reads TGTGCCAGTAGTTTTGGGCGTAGAGACGGCTACACCTTC. This encodes CASSFGRRDGYTF. Full variable domain (remainder filled in from reference TRBV19 and TRBJ1-2): DGGITQSPKYLFRKEGQNVTLSCEQNLNHDAMYWYRQDPGQGLRLIYYSQIVNDFQKGDIAEGYSVSREKKESFPLTVTSAQKNPTAFYLCASSFGRRDGYTFGSGTRLTVV.

The DNA of the CDR3 is TGTGCCAGCAGCCAAACTAGCGGGAGGGACCTTGGTGAGCAGTTCTTC. Its translation is CASSQTSGRDLGEQFF. The chain has TRBV11-3 and TRBJ2-1; the match to TRBD2 covers 13 bases. The CDR3 has 16 amino acids. CDR1 and CDR2 (germline): SGHNT, YENEEA. V lost 5 bases to trimming and J lost 9 bases; unmatched junction nucleotides: 10.

V and J are TRBV7-9 and TRBJ1-1; the D gene is possibly TRBD1 (5 bases). V lost 0 bases and J lost 6, with 14 bases in between. This CDR3 contains 15 residues. Germline V lookup: CDR1 SEHNR, CDR2 FQNEAQ (reference sequence). CDR3 sequence: CASSLAGGFTAEAFF. For the CDR3, the DNA is TGTGCCAGCAGCTTAGCGGGGGGGTTTACGGCTGAAGCTTTCTTT.

The chain has TRBV11-2 and TRBJ1-6; D perhaps matches TRBD1 (5 bases). CDR1 and CDR2 (germline): SGHAT, FQNNGV. There are 16 residues in the CDR3. Trimming left V 5 bases short and J 0 bases short, with 11 bases between. The CDR3 loop is CASSLSDSSYNSPLHF. The CDR3 nucleotides read TGTGCCAGCAGCCTTTCAGACAGCTCCTATAATTCACCCCTCCACTTT.

This sequence joins TRBV2 and TRBJ1-3, with TRBD1 matching over 8 bases. In germline, CDR1 is SNHLY, CDR2 FYNNEI. The CDR3 loop spans 16 amino acids. V was clipped by 6 bases and J by 2 bases; unmatched bases: 9. In nucleotides, the CDR3 is TGTGCCAGCAGCCCTCGGACAGGGCCCACTGGAAACACCATATATTTT. It yields the protein CASSPRTGPTGNTIYF.

The V and J genes are TRBV3-1 (or the pseudogene TRBV3-2) and TRBJ2-3; 9 nucleotides match TRBD2. The CDR3 totals 19 residues. V gave up 1 base and J gave up 1 base; unmatched junction bases: 12. Germline CDR1 is LGHDT and CDR2 is YNNKEL (reference sequence). The CDR3 loop reads CASSQVSSGARKGTDTQYF. DNA for the CDR3: TGTGCCAGCAGCCAAGTCTCTAGCGGGGCTAGGAAGGGCACAGATACGCAGTATTTT.

DNA of the CDR3: TGTGCCAGCAGCTTAGGATGGGGAGATCAGCCCCAGCATTTT. Translating it yields CASSLGWGDQPQHF. The chain links TRBV7-9 to TRBJ1-5; D ambiguous. Germline values: CDR1 SEHNR, CDR2 FQNEAQ (reference sequence). V was shortened by 1 base and J by 5 bases, with 9 bases between the two germline ends. The CDR3 runs 14 residues.

The chain is built from TRBV6-2 or TRBV6-3 and TRBJ2-2; 7 bases are shared with TRBD2. V was pared by 5 bases and J by 2 bases, with 5 bases of the junction left unmatched. The CDR3 consists of 15 residues. Germline V gene sequence: CDR1 MNHEY, CDR2 SVGEGT. In DNA form, the CDR3 reads TGTGCCAGCAGTCGGGGGGTCTTCAACACCGGGGAGCTGTTTTTT. It translates to CASSRGVFNTGELFF.

Here the CDR3 DNA reads TGTGCCAGCAGAATAGCTAGCGGGGGACGCTACGAGCAGTACGTC. It encodes CASRIASGGRYEQYV. The chain uses TRBV6-5 and TRBJ2-7, with TRBD2 matching 10 bases. V shed 6 bases and J 3 bases; nucleotides not matched to a gene: 8. This CDR3 is built from 15 residues. Germline V lookup: CDR1 MNHEY, CDR2 SVGAGI.

The rearrangement joins TRBV30 to TRBJ1-5; 7 bases match TRBD1. The ends lost 3 bases at V and 7 bases at J; junction bases unmatched: 6. The CDR3 length is 13 residues. Per germline, CDR1 GTSNPN and CDR2 SVGIG (reference sequence). As DNA, the CDR3 is TGTGCCTGGAGCGCAGGGGGGACACAGCCCCAGCATTTT. It yields the protein CAWSAGGTQPQHF.

The rearrangement joins TRBV11-3 to TRBJ2-1, with D possibly matching TRBD2 (6 bases). Germline V lookup: CDR1 SGHNT, CDR2 YENEEA. The length of the CDR3 is 20 residues. V lost 0 bases and J lost 0, with 21 bases in between. CDR3: CASSLDLGFGGESSYNEQFF. The CDR3 coding sequence is TGTGCCAGCAGCTTAGATCTCGGGTTTGGCGGGGAGAGCTCCTACAATGAGCAGTTCTTC.

The chain employs TRBV9 and TRBJ2-7; D perhaps matches TRBD1 (6 bases). The CDR3 runs to 15 residues. V was trimmed by 3 bases and J by 2 bases, leaving 15 bases between them. Germline values: CDR1 SGDLS, CDR2 YYNGEE. The CDR3 is CASSARDIGPYEQYF. The CDR3 region has the DNA TGTGCCAGCAGCGCCCGGGACATCGGTCCCTACGAGCAGTACTTC.